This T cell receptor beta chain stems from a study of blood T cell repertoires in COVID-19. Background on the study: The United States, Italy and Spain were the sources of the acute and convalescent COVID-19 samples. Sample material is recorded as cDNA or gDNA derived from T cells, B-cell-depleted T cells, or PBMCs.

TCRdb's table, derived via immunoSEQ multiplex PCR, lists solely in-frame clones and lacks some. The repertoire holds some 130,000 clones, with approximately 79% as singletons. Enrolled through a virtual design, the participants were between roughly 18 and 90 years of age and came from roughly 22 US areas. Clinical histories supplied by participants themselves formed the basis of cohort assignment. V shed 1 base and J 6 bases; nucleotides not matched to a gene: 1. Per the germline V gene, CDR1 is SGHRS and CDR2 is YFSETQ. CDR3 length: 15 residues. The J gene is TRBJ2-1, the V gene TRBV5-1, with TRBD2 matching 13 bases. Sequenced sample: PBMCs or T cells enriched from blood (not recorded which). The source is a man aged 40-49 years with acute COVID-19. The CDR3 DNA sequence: TGCGCCAGCAGCTTGAGGACTAGCGGGAGCAATGAGCAGTTCTTC. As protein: CASSLRTSGSNEQFF.